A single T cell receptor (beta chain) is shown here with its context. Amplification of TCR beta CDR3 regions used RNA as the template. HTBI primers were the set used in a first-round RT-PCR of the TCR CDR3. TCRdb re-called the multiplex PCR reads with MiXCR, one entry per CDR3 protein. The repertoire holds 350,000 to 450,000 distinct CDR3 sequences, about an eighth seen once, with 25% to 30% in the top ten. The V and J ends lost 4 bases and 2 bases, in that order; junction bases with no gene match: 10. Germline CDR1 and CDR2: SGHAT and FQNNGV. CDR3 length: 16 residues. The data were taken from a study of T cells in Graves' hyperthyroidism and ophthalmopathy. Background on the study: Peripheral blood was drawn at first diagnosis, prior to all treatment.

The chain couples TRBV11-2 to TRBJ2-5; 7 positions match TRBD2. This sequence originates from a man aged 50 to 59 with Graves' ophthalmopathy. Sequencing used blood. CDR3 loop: CASSSQAGVEQETQYF. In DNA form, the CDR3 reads TGTGCCAGCAGCTCACAGGCGGGAGTAGAACAAGAGACCCAGTACTTC. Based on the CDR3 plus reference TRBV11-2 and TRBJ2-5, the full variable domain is EAGVAQSPRYKIIEKRQSVAFWCNPISGHATLYWYQQILGQGPKLLIQFQNNGVVDDSQLPKDRFSAERLKGVDSTLKIQPAKLEDSAVYLCASSSQAGVEQETQYFGPGTRLLVL.